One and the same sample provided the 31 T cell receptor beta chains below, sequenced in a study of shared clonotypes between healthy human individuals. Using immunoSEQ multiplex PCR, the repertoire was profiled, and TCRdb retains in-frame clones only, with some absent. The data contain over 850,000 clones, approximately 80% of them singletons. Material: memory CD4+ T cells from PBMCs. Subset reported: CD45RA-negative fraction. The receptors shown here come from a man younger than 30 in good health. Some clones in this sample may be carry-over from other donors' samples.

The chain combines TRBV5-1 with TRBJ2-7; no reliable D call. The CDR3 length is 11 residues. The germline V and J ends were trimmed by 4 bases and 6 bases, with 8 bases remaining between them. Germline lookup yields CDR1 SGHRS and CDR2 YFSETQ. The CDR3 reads CASSALGEQYF. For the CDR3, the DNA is TGCGCCAGCAGCGCCTTAGGCGAGCAGTACTTC.

The chain's CDR3 is CASSVGDPYYNEQFF. CDR3 nucleotides: TGTGCCAGCAGCGTTGGGGACCCCTATTACAATGAGCAGTTCTTC. The chain uses TRBV5-4 and TRBJ2-1; possibly TRBD1 or TRBD2 for D (5 bases each). CDR1 SGHNT and CDR2 YYREEE come from the germline V gene (reference sequence). The CDR3 contains 15 residues. V was pared by 4 bases and J by 4 bases, with 15 bases between.

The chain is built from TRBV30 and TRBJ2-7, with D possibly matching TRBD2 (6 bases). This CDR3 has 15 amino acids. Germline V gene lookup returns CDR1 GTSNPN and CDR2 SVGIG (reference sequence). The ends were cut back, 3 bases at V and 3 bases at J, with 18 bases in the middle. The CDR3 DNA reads TGTGCCTGGAGCAGAGGGGACTTGACCCACTACGAGCAGTACTTC. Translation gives CAWSRGDLTHYEQYF.

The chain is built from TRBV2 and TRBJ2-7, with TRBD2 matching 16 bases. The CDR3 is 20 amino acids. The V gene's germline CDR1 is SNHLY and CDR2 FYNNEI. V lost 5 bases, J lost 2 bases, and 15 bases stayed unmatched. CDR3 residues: CASSPFGGTSGRAGTYEQYF. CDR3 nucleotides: TGTGCCAGCAGTCCTTTTGGGGGGACTAGCGGGAGGGCCGGAACCTACGAGCAGTACTTC.

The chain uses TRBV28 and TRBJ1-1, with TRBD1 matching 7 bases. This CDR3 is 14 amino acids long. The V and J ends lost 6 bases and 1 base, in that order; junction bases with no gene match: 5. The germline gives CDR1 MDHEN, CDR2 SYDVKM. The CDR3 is CASRPGQENTEAFF. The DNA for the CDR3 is TGTGCCAGCAGACCCGGACAGGAGAACACTGAAGCTTTCTTT.

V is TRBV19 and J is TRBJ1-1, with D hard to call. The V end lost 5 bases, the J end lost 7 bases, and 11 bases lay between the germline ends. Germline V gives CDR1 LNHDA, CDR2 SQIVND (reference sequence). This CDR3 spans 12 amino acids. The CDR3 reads CASSHGEGEAFF. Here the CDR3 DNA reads TGTGCCAGTAGTCATGGGGAGGGTGAAGCTTTCTTT.

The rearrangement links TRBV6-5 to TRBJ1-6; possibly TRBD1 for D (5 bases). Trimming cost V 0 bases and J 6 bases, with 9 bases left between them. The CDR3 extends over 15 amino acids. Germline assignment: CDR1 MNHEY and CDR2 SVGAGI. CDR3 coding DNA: TGTGCCAGCAGTTACTCGGGCAGGGCTAATTCACCCCTCCACTTT. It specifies CASSYSGRANSPLHF.

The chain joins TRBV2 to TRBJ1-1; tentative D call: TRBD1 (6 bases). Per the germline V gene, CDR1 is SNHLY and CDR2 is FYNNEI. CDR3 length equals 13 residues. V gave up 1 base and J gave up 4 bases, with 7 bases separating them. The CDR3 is CASSEGQATEAFF. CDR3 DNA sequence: TGTGCCAGCAGTGAAGGACAGGCCACTGAAGCTTTCTTT. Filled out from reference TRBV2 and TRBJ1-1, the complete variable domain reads EPEVTQTPSHQVTQMGQEVILRCVPISNHLYFYWYRQILGQKVEFLVSFYNNEISEKSEIFDDQFSVERPDGSNFTLKIRSTKLEDSAMYFCASSEGQATEAFFGQGTRLTVV.

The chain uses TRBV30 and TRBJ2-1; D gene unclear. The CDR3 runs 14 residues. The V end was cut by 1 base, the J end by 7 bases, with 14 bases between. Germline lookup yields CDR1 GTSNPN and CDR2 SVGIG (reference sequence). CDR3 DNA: TGTGCCTGGAGTGGGACGAGCCCGAGGAATGAGCAGTTCTTC. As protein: CAWSGTSPRNEQFF.

CDR3 sequence reads: CAWTARIYGYTF. CDR3 nucleotides: TGTGCCTGGACGGCCCGCATATATGGCTACACCTTC. V usage is TRBV30 and J usage is TRBJ1-2, with D unclear. The V and J ends lost 4 bases and 5 bases respectively, with 11 bases between them. The CDR3 sequence is 12 residues long. CDR1 and CDR2 from the germline V gene are GTSNPN and SVGIG (reference sequence).

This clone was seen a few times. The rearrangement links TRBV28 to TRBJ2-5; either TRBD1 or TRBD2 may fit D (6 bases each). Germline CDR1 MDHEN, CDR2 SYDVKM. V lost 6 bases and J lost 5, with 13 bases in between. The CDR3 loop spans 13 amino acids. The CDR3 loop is CASRVGGPETQYF. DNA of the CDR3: TGTGCCAGCAGGGTAGGGGGGCCGGAGACCCAGTACTTC.

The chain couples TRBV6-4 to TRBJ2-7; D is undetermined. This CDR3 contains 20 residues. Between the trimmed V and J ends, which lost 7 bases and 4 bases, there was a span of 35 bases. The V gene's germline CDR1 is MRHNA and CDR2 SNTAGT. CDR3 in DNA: TGTGCCAGCAAACCGTATCTAGTGGGAAACCATTTTGTCCAACTATACGAGCAGTACTTC. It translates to CASKPYLVGNHFVQLYEQYF.

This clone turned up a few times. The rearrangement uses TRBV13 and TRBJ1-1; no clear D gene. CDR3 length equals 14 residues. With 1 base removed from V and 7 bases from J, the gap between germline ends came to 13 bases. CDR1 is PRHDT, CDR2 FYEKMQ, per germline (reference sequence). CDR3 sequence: CASSLVTRGGEAFF. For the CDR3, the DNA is TGTGCCAGCAGCTTAGTAACCCGGGGTGGTGAAGCTTTCTTT.

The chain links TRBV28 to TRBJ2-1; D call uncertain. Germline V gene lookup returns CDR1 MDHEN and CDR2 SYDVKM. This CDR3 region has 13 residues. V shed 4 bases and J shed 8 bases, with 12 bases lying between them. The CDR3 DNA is TGTGCCAGCAGTTGGACCTTCTCCGATGAGCAGTTCTTC. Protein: CASSWTFSDEQFF.

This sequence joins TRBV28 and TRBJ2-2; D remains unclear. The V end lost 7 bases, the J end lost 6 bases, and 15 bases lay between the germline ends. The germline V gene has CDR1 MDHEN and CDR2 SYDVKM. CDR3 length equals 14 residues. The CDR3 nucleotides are TGTGCCAGCATTCGAGGAGCGCAGGCCGGGGAGCTGTTTTTT. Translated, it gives CASIRGAQAGELFF.

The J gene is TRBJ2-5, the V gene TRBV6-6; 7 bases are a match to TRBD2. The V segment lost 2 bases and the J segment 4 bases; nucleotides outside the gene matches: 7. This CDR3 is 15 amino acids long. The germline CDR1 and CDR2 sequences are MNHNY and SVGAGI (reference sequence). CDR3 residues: CASSYRRTGGETQYF. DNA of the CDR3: TGTGCCAGCAGTTACCGCAGGACGGGGGGAGAGACCCAGTACTTC.

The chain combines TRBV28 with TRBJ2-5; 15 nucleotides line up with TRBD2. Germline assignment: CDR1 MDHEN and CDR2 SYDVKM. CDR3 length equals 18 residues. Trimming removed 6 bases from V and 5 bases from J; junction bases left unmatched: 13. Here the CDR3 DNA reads TGTGCCAGCAGCCCCCGACCGGGACTAGCGGGGGGTGGGGAGACCCAGTACTTC. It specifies CASSPRPGLAGGGETQYF. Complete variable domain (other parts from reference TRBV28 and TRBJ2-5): DVKVTQSSRYLVKRTGEKVFLECVQDMDHENMFWYRQDPGLGLRLIYFSYDVKMKEKGDIPEGYSVSREKKERFSLILESASTNQTSMYLCASSPRPGLAGGGETQYFGPGTRLLVL.

CDR3 amino acids: CASSLEAGRNFF. CDR3 bases: TGTGCCAGCAGCTTAGAAGCGGGTAGGAATTTCTTC. This chain connects TRBV7-9 to TRBJ2-1, with D tentatively TRBD2 (6 bases). Germline CDR1 is SEHNR and CDR2 is FQNEAQ (reference sequence). The CDR3 contains 12 residues. V was cut by 1 base and J by 16 bases, with 14 bases left in between. The whole variable domain, filled in from reference TRBV7-9 and TRBJ2-1, reads DTGVSQNPRHKITKRGQNVTFRCDPISEHNRLYWYRQTLGQGPEFLTYFQNEAQLEKSRLLSDRFSAERPKGSFSTLEIQRTEQGDSAMYLCASSLEAGRNFFGPGTRLTVL.

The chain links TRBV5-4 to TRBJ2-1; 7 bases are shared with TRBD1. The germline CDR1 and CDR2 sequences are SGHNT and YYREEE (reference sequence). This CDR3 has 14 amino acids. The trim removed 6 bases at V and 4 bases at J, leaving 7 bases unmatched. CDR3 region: CASNPGQRYNEQFF. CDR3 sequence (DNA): TGTGCCAGCAACCCGGGACAGAGATACAATGAGCAGTTCTTC.

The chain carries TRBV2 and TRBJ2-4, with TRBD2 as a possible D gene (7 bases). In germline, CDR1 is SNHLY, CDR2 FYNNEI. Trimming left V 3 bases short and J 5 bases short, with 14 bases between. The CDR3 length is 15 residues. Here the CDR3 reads CASSEWGGPENIQYF. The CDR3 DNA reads TGTGCCAGCAGTGAGTGGGGGGGCCCGGAAAACATTCAGTACTTC.

The CDR3 is CASSYSRAYNEQFF. The CDR3, as DNA: TGTGCCAGCAGTTACTCGAGGGCCTACAATGAGCAGTTCTTC. The chain employs TRBV6-5 and TRBJ2-1; D possibly corresponds to TRBD2 (5 bases). Germline V lookup: CDR1 MNHEY, CDR2 SVGAGI. V was pared by 0 bases and J by 2 bases, with 5 bases between. This CDR3 region has 14 residues.

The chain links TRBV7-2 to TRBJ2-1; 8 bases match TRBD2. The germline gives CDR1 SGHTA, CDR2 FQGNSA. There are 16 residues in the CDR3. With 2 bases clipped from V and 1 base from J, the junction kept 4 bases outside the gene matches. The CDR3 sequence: CASSLFSGISYNEQFF. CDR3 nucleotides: TGTGCCAGCAGCTTATTTAGCGGGATATCCTACAATGAGCAGTTCTTC.

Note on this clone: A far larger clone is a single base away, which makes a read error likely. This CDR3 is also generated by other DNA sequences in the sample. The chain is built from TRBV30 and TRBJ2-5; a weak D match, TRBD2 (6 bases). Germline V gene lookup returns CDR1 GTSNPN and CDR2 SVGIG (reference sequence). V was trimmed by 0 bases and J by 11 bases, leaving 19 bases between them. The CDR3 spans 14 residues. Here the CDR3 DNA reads TGTGCCTGGAGTGTAATCGGCAACCTTGGGACTCAGTACTTC. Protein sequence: CAWSVIGNLGTQYF. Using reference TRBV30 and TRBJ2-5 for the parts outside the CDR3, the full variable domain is SQTIHQWPATLVQPVGSPLSLECTVEGTSNPNLYWYRQAAGRGLQLLFYSVGIGQISSEVPQNLSASRPQDRQFILSSKKLLLSDSGFYLCAWSVIGNLGTQYFGPGTRLLVL.

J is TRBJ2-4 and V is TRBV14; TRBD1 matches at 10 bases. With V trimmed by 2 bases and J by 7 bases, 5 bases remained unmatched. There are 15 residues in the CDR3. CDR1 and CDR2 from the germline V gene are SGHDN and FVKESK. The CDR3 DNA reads TGTGCCAGCAGCCAAAAGGGACAGGGGAGGAACATTCAGTACTTC. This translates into CASSQKGQGRNIQYF.

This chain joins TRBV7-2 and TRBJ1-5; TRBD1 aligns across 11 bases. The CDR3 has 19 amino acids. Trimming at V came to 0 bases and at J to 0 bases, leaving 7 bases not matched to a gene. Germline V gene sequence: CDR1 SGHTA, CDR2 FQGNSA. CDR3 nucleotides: TGTGCCAGCAGCTTAGCGGGACAGGGGGGCAGATATAGCAATCAGCCCCAGCATTTT. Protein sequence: CASSLAGQGGRYSNQPQHF.

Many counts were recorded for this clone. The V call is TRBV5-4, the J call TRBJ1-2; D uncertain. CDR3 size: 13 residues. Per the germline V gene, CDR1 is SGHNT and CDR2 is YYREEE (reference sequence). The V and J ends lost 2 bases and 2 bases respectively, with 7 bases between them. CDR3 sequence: CASSFLGNYGYTF. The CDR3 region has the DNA TGTGCCAGCAGCTTTTTGGGGAACTATGGCTACACCTTC.

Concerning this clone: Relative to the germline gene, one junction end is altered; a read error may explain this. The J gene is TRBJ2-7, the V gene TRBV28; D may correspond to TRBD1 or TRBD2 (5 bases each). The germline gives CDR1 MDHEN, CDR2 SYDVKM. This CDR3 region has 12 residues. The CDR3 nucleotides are TGTGCCAGCACCACTCCAAGTGGGACCCGTCACTTC. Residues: CASTTPSGTRHF.

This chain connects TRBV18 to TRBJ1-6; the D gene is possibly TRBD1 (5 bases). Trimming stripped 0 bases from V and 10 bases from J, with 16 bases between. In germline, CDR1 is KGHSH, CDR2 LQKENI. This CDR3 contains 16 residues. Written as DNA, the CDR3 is TGTGCCAGCTCACCACCTCAGGGTCTCTCCGGCTCACCCCTCCACTTT. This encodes CASSPPQGLSGSPLHF.

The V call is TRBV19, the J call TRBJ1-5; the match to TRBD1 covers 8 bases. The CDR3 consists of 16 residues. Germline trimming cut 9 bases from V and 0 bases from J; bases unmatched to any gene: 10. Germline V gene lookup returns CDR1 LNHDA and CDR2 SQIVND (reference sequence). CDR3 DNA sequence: TGTGCCAGCCAGACAGGGGCCCTCTATAGCAATCAGCCCCAGCATTTT. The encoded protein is CASQTGALYSNQPQHF.

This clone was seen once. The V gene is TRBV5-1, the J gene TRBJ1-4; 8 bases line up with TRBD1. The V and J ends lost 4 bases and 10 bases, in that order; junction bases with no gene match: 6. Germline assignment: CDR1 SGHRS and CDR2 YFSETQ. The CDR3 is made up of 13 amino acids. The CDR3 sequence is CASSLGQGGKLFF. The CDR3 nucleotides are TGCGCCAGCAGCCTCGGACAGGGTGGAAAACTGTTTTTT. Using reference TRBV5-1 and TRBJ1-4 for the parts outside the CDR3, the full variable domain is KAGVTQTPRYLIKTRGQQVTLSCSPISGHRSVSWYQQTPGQGLQFLFEYFSETQRNKGNFPGRFSGRQFSNSRSEMNVSTLELGDSALYLCASSLGQGGKLFFGSGTQLSVL.

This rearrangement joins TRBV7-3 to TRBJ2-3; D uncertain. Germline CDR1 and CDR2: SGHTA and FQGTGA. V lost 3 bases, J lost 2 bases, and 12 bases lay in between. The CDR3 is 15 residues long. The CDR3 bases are TGTGCCAGCAGCTTTGGCCCGGCGGACACAGATACGCAGTATTTT. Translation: CASSFGPADTDTQYF.